What follows are 18 T cell receptor beta chains derived from one specimen sequenced in a study of blood T cell repertoires in COVID-19. This table comes from immunoSEQ multiplex PCR, and its TCRdb copy is limited to in-frame clones, with some not included. The sample carries around 62,000 clones, 93% recorded once. The sequenced material came from peripheral blood. These receptors originate from a man in his 70s with active COVID-19.

This chain connects TRBV7-2 to TRBJ2-2; D uncertain. This CDR3 spans 15 amino acids. Trimming left V 3 bases short and J 1 base short, with 9 bases between. Germline values: CDR1 SGHTA, CDR2 FQGNSA. The CDR3 region is CASSLVRRNTGELFF. CDR3 nucleotides: TGTGCCAGCAGCTTGGTTCGGAGGAACACCGGGGAGCTGTTTTTT.

CDR3 coding DNA: TGTGCCAGTAGTACCAAGACAGGGGGGGCCACTGAAGCTTTCTTT. Its protein is CASSTKTGGATEAFF. This rearrangement joins TRBV19 to TRBJ1-1; the match to TRBD1 covers 9 bases. Trimming removed 4 bases from V and 4 bases from J; junction bases left unmatched: 7. The length of the CDR3 is 15 residues. CDR1 and CDR2 (germline): LNHDA, SQIVND (reference sequence).

V gene TRBV11-3 combines with J gene TRBJ2-7; D is unresolved. V lost 3 bases and J 4 bases, leaving 10 bases between the germline ends. This CDR3 spans 13 amino acids. In germline, CDR1 is SGHNT, CDR2 YENEEA. CDR3 sequence reads: CASSFISGYEQYF. Written as DNA, the CDR3 is TGTGCCAGCAGCTTTATCTCCGGGTACGAGCAGTACTTC.

This clone was seen a single time. The rearrangement links TRBV27 to TRBJ2-2; 9 positions match TRBD1. The CDR3 sequence is 19 residues long. The V gene's germline CDR1 is MNHEY and CDR2 SMNVEV (reference sequence). Trimming at V came to 5 bases and at J to 4 bases, leaving 17 bases not matched to a gene. Written as DNA, the CDR3 is TGTGCCAGCAGTAGGAGACCGGGACAGGGAGGATTACCCACCGGGGAGCTGTTTTTT. This translates into CASSRRPGQGGLPTGELFF.

The rearrangement uses TRBV27 and TRBJ1-6, with 12 nucleotides matching TRBD1. Germline values: CDR1 MNHEY, CDR2 SMNVEV (reference sequence). The CDR3 is 16 residues long. V lost 8 bases and J lost 8; bases outside the gene matches: 10. This CDR3 is CASSTGTGGRDSPLHF. CDR3 in DNA: TGTGCCAGCTCAACCGGGACAGGGGGCCGGGATTCACCCCTCCACTTT.

The chain carries TRBV28 and TRBJ1-5; D is possibly TRBD1 (5 bases). CDR1 is MDHEN and CDR2 is SYDVKM in the germline V gene. This CDR3 is built from 17 residues. The V and J ends lost 7 bases and 2 bases respectively, with 21 bases between them. CDR3: CASTYHLGGTGNQPQHF. In DNA form, the CDR3 reads TGTGCCAGCACTTATCATCTCGGGGGAACGGGCAATCAGCCCCAGCATTTT.

The chain employs TRBV24-1 and TRBJ2-2; 9 nucleotides agree with TRBD2. The length of the CDR3 is 18 residues. The germline CDR1 and CDR2 sequences are KGHDR and SFDVKD. V shed 5 bases, J shed 7 bases, and the junction held 16 bases outside the gene matches. DNA for the CDR3: TGTGCCACCAGTGCCATCTCCCGGGCTAGCGGGGTGATCGGGGAGCTGTTTTTT. The encoded protein is CATSAISRASGVIGELFF.

The V and J genes are TRBV9 and TRBJ2-1; no clear D. Trimming pared 10 bases from V and 8 bases from J, leaving 19 bases between. The CDR3 covers 13 residues. CDR1 and CDR2 from the germline V gene are SGDLS and YYNGEE. CDR3 region: CAYLNPGSHEQFF. The CDR3 DNA follows: TGTGCCTATCTGAATCCAGGCTCCCATGAGCAGTTCTTC.

The V call is TRBV2, the J call TRBJ2-3, with a possible D match to TRBD2 (6 bases). The CDR3 is 15 amino acids. Germline V gene data show CDR1 as SNHLY and CDR2 as FYNNEI. V lost 3 bases to trimming and J lost 3 bases, with 13 bases between them. For the CDR3, the DNA is TGTGCCAGCAGTGAGACTAGTACTATAACAGATACGCAGTATTTT. It is translated as CASSETSTITDTQYF.

The CDR3 sequence is CASSATGTTYGYTF. CDR3 nucleotides: TGTGCCAGCAGCGCGACAGGGACGACCTATGGCTACACCTTC. This chain links TRBV9 with TRBJ1-2; TRBD1 aligns across 7 bases. The CDR3 consists of 14 residues. Per germline, CDR1 SGDLS and CDR2 YYNGEE. With V trimmed by 3 bases and J by 4 bases, 6 bases remained unmatched.

The rearrangement links TRBV18 to TRBJ2-3, with 9 bases aligning to TRBD2. The CDR3 consists of 16 residues. V lost 0 bases, J lost 6 bases, and 7 bases stayed unmatched. Germline-derived CDR1 and CDR2 are KGHSH and LQKENI. In DNA, the CDR3 is TGTGCCAGCTCACCACCCGCGGGGGGGATCAGGGATACGCAGTATTTT. This sequence encodes CASSPPAGGIRDTQYF.

CDR3 protein: CATSNPGTGWRWGYGTEGEKLFF. Here the CDR3 DNA reads TGTGCCACCAGCAACCCCGGGACAGGGTGGAGGTGGGGTTACGGCACGGAGGGTGAAAAACTGTTTTTT. V gene TRBV24-1 combines with J gene TRBJ1-4, with 9 bases matching TRBD1. CDR3 length equals 23 residues. V shed 7 bases and J 7 bases; nucleotides not matched to a gene: 33. Germline lookup yields CDR1 KGHDR and CDR2 SFDVKD.

The genes are TRBV5-8 and TRBJ2-7; 10 bases agree with TRBD2. V was clipped by 7 bases and J by 4 bases; unmatched bases: 11. Germline V gene lookup returns CDR1 SGHTS and CDR2 YDEGEE. CDR3 length equals 15 residues. This CDR3 reads CASRLSGTSAYEQYF. In DNA form, the CDR3 reads TGTGCCAGCCGCCTATCCGGGACTAGCGCTTACGAGCAGTACTTC.

The CDR3 DNA follows: TGTGCCAGCTCACCACGGGACAGGGGCGAGCAGTACGTC. This sequence encodes CASSPRDRGEQYV. This chain uses TRBV18 with TRBJ2-7, with 10 bases lining up with TRBD1. This CDR3 region has 13 residues. J gave up 6 bases and V 1 base, and 0 bases lay outside the gene matches. The germline gives CDR1 KGHSH, CDR2 LQKENI.

The gene calls are TRBV11-3 and TRBJ2-5, with 11 bases matching TRBD2. The CDR3 extends over 13 amino acids. CDR1 SGHNT and CDR2 YENEEA come from the germline V gene. With 7 bases clipped from V and 3 bases from J, the junction kept 1 base outside the gene matches. CDR3 DNA sequence: TGTGCCAGCAAACTAGCGGGGGAAGAGACCCAGTACTTC. Residues: CASKLAGEETQYF.

This rearrangement joins TRBV7-3 to TRBJ2-1; D not resolved. The germline gives CDR1 SGHTA, CDR2 FQGTGA. The CDR3 is 15 residues long. Trimming took off 2 bases at V and 7 bases at J, with 15 bases between the two ends. The CDR3 region has the DNA TGTGCCAGCAGCTTACGCGTCAGGCTAATGAATGAGCAGTTCTTC. Protein: CASSLRVRLMNEQFF.

The chain has TRBV2 and TRBJ2-3; 9 bases are a match to TRBD2. The ends lost 4 bases at V and 8 bases at J; junction bases unmatched: 4. This CDR3 spans 13 amino acids. Germline CDR1 SNHLY, CDR2 FYNNEI. In DNA form, the CDR3 reads TGTGCCAGCAGTGCTGCGGGGGGGGGTACGCAGTATTTT. Its protein product is CASSAAGGGTQYF.

The J gene is TRBJ2-7, the V gene TRBV6-2 or TRBV6-3, with 8 nucleotides matching TRBD1. V trimming: 4 bases; J trimming: 4 bases; junction bases outside the gene matches: 15. The length of the CDR3 is 17 residues. CDR1 is MNHEY and CDR2 is SVGEGT in the germline V gene. CDR3 region: CASSLPPRTGPSYEQYF. In DNA, the CDR3 is TGTGCCAGCAGTTTGCCTCCGAGGACAGGGCCCTCTTACGAGCAGTACTTC.